What follows describes a single T cell receptor beta chain. V gave up 3 bases and J gave up 11 bases, with 11 bases separating them. Germline values: CDR1 MNHNS, CDR2 SASEGT. The CDR3 covers 12 residues. Libraries were prepared by immunoSEQ multiplex PCR; TCRdb keeps only in-frame clonotypes and omits some of them. The table lists around 19,000 clones, under 50% of them singletons. This sample is part of a study of graft-versus-host responses after intestinal transplantation. Study-wide background: All of the recipients had induction that used anti-thymocyte globulin, then tacrolimus and steroids for around 3 years.

The receptor's source is a human patient who received an intestinal transplant. This sequence joins TRBV6-1 and TRBJ2-1; possibly TRBD1 for D (5 bases). The sequencing here drew on alloreactive CD4+ T cells from a mixed lymphocyte reaction culture, taken before intestinal transplant. The subset denotes: CFSE-low proliferating T cells sorted from roughly 6-day pre-transplant mixed lymphocyte reaction (GvH or HvG direction). CDR3 sequence (DNA): TGTGCCAGCAGTGATCCCGTGGACAAGCAGTTCTTC. This codes for CASSDPVDKQFF.